This T cell receptor (beta chain) was sequenced during a study of blood T cell repertoires in COVID-19. Trimming removed 4 bases from V and 0 bases from J; junction bases left unmatched: 5. Germline V lookup: CDR1 SGHRS, CDR2 YFSETQ. The CDR3 length is 16 residues. The table came from immunoSEQ multiplex PCR; TCRdb's copy has only in-frame clones and leaves some out. The sample lists hundreds of thousands of clones, over 75% occurring once. This TCR came from a woman in her 30s who had recovered from COVID-19. What was sequenced was PBMCs or T cells enriched from blood (not recorded which). The chain employs TRBV5-1 and TRBJ2-3; 10 nucleotides line up with TRBD2. DNA of the CDR3: TGCGCCAGCAGCCCTCCAGCGGGGGGGAGCACAGATACGCAGTATTTT. It encodes CASSPPAGGSTDTQYF.